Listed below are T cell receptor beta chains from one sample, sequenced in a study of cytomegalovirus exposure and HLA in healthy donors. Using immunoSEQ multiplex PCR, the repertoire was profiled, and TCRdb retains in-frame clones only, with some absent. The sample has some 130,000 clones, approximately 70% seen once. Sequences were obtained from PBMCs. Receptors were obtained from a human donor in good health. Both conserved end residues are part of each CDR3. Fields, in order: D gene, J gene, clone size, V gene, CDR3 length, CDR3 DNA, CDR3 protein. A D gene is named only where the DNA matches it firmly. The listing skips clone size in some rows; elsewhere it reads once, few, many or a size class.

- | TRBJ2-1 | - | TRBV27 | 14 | TGTGCCAGCAGTCCAGGTTATCATATCGGTGAGCAGTTCTTC | CASSPGYHIGEQFF
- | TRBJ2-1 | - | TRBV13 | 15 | TGTGCCAGCAGCTTAGGCCGTCGGGGTCTGAATGAGCAGTTCTTC | CASSLGRRGLNEQFF
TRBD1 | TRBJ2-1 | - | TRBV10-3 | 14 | TGTGCCATCAGGGGGACAGGGGAATACAATGAGCAGTTCTTC | CAIRGTGEYNEQFF
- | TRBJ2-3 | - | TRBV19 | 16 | TGTGCCAGTAGTATTAGCTGGGCGGGGTCCACAGATACGCAGTATTTT | CASSISWAGSTDTQYF
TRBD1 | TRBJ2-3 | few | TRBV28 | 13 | TGTGCCAGCAGGATGTCAGGGGGAGATACGCAGTATTTT | CASRMSGGDTQYF
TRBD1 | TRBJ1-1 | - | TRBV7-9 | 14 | TGTGCCACCTCGAGACAGGGGGCCGCGACTGAAGCTTTCTTT | CATSRQGAATEAFF
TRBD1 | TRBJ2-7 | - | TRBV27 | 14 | TGTGCCAGCACCAAGGGACAGGGAGGCTACGAGCAGTACTTC | CASTKGQGGYEQYF
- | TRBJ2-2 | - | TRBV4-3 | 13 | TGCGCCAGCAGCCAAGAGAGCGGCGGGGAGCTGTTTTTT | CASSQESGGELFF
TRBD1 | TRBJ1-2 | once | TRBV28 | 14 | TGTGCCAGCAGACCGGGACAGATGATCTATGGCTACACCTTC | CASRPGQMIYGYTF
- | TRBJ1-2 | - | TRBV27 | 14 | TGTGCCAGCAGTCCCCACGGGGGAAGCTATGGCTACACCTTC | CASSPHGGSYGYTF
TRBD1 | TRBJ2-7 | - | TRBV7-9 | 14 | TGTGCCAGCAGCTCGTCGACAGGGTACTACGAGCAGTACTTC | CASSSSTGYYEQYF
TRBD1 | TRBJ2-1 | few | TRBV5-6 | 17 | TGTGCCAGCAGCTCCCCGGGACAGGGGGCGTTGGGTGATGAGCAGTTCTTC | CASSSPGQGALGDEQFF
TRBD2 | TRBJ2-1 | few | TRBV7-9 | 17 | TGTGCCAGCAGCTTAGTGGTACTAGCGGGAGTAGGAGGTGAGCAGTTCTTC | CASSLVVLAGVGGEQFF
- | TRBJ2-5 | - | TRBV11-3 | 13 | TGTGCCAGCAGCTCCCGGGACCAAGAGACCCAGTACTTC | CASSSRDQETQYF
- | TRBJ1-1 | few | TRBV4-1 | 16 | TGCGCCAGCAGCCAATCCGCTACCATTGGGAACACTGAAGCTTTCTTT | CASSQSATIGNTEAFF
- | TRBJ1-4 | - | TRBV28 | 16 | TGTGCCAGCAGCCCGGAGAGGGGACTTTCTAATGAAAAACTGTTTTTT | CASSPERGLSNEKLFF
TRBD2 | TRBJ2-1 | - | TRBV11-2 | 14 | TGTGCCAGCAGCCTTAGCGGGAGGGGGCTTGAGCAGTTCTTC | CASSLSGRGLEQFF
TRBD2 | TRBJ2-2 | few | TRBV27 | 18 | TGTGCCAGCAGTCCCCACCTACGGCGCGGGAGGAACACCGGGGAGCTGTTTTTT | CASSPHLRRGRNTGELFF
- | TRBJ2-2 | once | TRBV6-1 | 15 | TGTGCCAGCAGCGAAATTCCTACAGGCACCGGGGAGCTGTTTTTT | CASSEIPTGTGELFF
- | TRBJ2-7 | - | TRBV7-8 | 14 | TGTGCCAGCAGCTTATTGAGGGCTTCCTACGAGCAGTACTTC | CASSLLRASYEQYF
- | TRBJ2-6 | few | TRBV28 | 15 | TGTGCCAGCAGATCCCTACGGGTCGGGGCCAACGTCCTGACTTTC | CASRSLRVGANVLTF
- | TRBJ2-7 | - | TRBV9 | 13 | TGTGCCAGCAGCGCGGCGACAGGCTACGAGCAGTACTTC | CASSAATGYEQYF
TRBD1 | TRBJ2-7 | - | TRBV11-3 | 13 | TGTGCCAGCAGCCCACGACAGGGTGGCGAGCAGTACTTC | CASSPRQGGEQYF
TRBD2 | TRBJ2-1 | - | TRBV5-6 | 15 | TGTGCCAGCAGCGGGGGACTAGCGCCCTACAATGAGCAGTTCTTC | CASSGGLAPYNEQFF